Described below is a single TCR beta chain sequence and its context. Its target is not known. The data derive from a study of chemoradiotherapy in HPV16-positive cancers. Study summary: Two HPV16-positive patients' cells yielded candidate HPV-specific clones and common motifs.

The CDR3 loop spans 11 amino acids. Trimming pared 6 bases from V and 6 bases from J, leaving 11 bases between. Germline values: CDR1 DFQATT, CDR2 SNEGSKA (reference sequence). Generated by immunoSEQ multiplex PCR, the TCRdb table keeps only in-frame clones and is missing some. The table records nearly 5,000 clones, approximately 94% of them present only once. Study results and limitations: HPV-responsive T-cell expansion during chemoradiotherapy was linked to improved recurrence-free survival in HPV16-positive patients. Non-HPV-specific T cells did not expand in tumors during treatment, whereas candidate HPV-specific clones and E7-related motifs did.

Repertoires were sampled repeatedly during chemoradiotherapy. The sequencing here drew on tumor tissue, taken from a patient who underwent chemoradiotherapy. The rearrangement links TRBV20-1 to TRBJ1-1; D not certain. This clonotype originated in a human donor with HPV-associated anogenital cancer. Here the CDR3 reads CSAKGPSEAFF. The CDR3 bases are TGCAGTGCCAAAGGACCATCTGAAGCTTTCTTT.